The entry that follows covers one T cell receptor beta chain sequence. Its matching antigen is unknown. This entry comes from a study of shared clonotypes between healthy human individuals. Only in-frame clones appear in the TCRdb table, and some are missing; sequencing was by immunoSEQ multiplex PCR. Here the sample spans around 980,000 clones, approximately 80% being singletons. Per the germline V gene, CDR1 is SEHNR and CDR2 is FQNEAQ (reference sequence). CDR3 length: 18 residues. V was pared by 5 bases and J by 2 bases, with 16 bases of the junction left unmatched. Healthy and HIV-negative, the adult donors had no recent acute infections or vaccinations. All participating donors were Caucasian adults from Nashville, Tennessee. Overall study findings and caveats: When naive CD4 clonotypes were compared across a handful of donors, approximately 5% were shared.

This clonotype was obtained from a man younger than 35 in good health. Some clones in this sample may be carry-over from other donors' samples. This chain joins TRBV7-9 and TRBJ2-7; 9 positions match TRBD1. The specimen sequenced was memory CD4+ T cells from PBMCs. Subset in this sample: CD45RA-negative fraction. DNA of the CDR3: TGTGCCAGCAGCCAGACACCCGGGACAGGGTGGATCGCCTACGAGCAGTACTTC. Amino acid sequence: CASSQTPGTGWIAYEQYF.